These 16 T cell receptor beta chains originate from one sample sequenced in a study of blood T cell repertoires in COVID-19. The table came from immunoSEQ multiplex PCR; TCRdb's copy has only in-frame clones and leaves some out. The repertoire has 200,000 to 300,000 clones, approximately 91% of them found once; the top ten carry about 0.7%. Sequencing was carried out using peripheral blood. The source is a human donor in a cohort sampled during active COVID-19.

V usage is TRBV9 and J usage is TRBJ2-3; D possibly corresponds to TRBD2 (5 bases). Germline assignment: CDR1 SGDLS and CDR2 YYNGEE. The CDR3 has 13 residues. V gave up 0 bases and J gave up 6 bases, with 8 bases separating them. In nucleotides, the CDR3 is TGTGCCAGCAGCGTAGAGGGAGCGGATACGCAGTATTTT. Protein product: CASSVEGADTQYF.

The chain links TRBV5-1 to TRBJ1-1; tentative D call: TRBD1 (6 bases). This CDR3 region has 13 residues. CDR1 SGHRS and CDR2 YFSETQ come from the germline V gene. V lost 3 bases, J lost 8 bases, and 14 bases lay in between. The CDR3: CASSSAGGGEAFF. CDR3 DNA: TGCGCCAGCAGCTCGGCCGGCGGGGGCGAAGCTTTCTTT.

CDR3 loop: CASSPWGQGGEQYF. The CDR3 nucleotides are TGTGCCAGCAGCCCCTGGGGACAGGGGGGCGAGCAGTACTTC. The chain employs TRBV7-2 and TRBJ2-7; 11 bases are a match to TRBD1. V lost 5 bases and J lost 6; bases outside the gene matches: 6. The CDR3 consists of 14 residues. Germline assignment: CDR1 SGHTA and CDR2 FQGNSA.

CDR3 amino acids: CASSYQGDSRHEAFF. CDR3 DNA: TGTGCCAGCAGTTACCAGGGGGACAGCAGACATGAAGCTTTCTTT. V gene TRBV6-6 combines with J gene TRBJ1-1; 7 positions match TRBD1. Germline lookup yields CDR1 MNHNY and CDR2 SVGAGI (reference sequence). CDR3 length: 15 amino acids. Trimming cost V 2 bases and J 7 bases; bases outside gene matches: 10.

This sequence joins TRBV29-1 and TRBJ1-2, with 7 bases identical to TRBD1. The trim removed 6 bases at V and 7 bases at J, leaving 11 bases unmatched. Per the germline V gene, CDR1 is SQVTM and CDR2 is ANQGSEA. The CDR3 totals 13 residues. The DNA for the CDR3 is TGCAGCGTGGCGACAGGGTCTAGGTTTGGCTACACCTTC. It yields the protein CSVATGSRFGYTF.

This chain connects TRBV11-2 to TRBJ2-7; 8 bases fit TRBD1. The CDR3 has 15 residues. Trimming at V came to 3 bases and at J to 1 base, leaving 5 bases not matched to a gene. Looked up from germline, CDR1 is SGHAT and CDR2 is FQNNGV. CDR3 coding DNA: TGTGCCAGCAGCTTGATGGGACAGGATTCCTACGAGCAGTACTTC. Its translation: CASSLMGQDSYEQYF.

V is TRBV18 and J is TRBJ1-4; weak D call: TRBD1 (5 bases). Trimming shortened V by 3 bases and J by 5 bases, and 16 bases separated the two germline ends. The CDR3 loop spans 16 amino acids. Germline loops: CDR1 KGHSH, CDR2 LQKENI. The CDR3 sequence is CASSPGAGRVNEKLFF. The CDR3, as DNA: TGTGCCAGCTCACCTGGAGCGGGACGGGTGAATGAAAAACTGTTTTTT.

V usage is TRBV19 and J usage is TRBJ2-7; a possible D gene is TRBD2 (7 bases). V was cut by 1 base and J by 0 bases, with 19 bases left in between. Looked up from germline, CDR1 is LNHDA and CDR2 is SQIVND (reference sequence). The CDR3 covers 18 residues. CDR3 in amino acids: CASSIARRSGTHSYEQYF. CDR3 nucleotides: TGTGCCAGTAGTATAGCTCGGAGAAGCGGGACACACTCCTACGAGCAGTACTTC.

This chain links TRBV10-3 with TRBJ2-3, with a possible D match to TRBD2 (5 bases). The ends were cut back, 4 bases at V and 4 bases at J, with 15 bases in the middle. Germline V gene sequence: CDR1 ENHRY, CDR2 SYGVKD. The CDR3 has 15 amino acids. The CDR3 loop reads CAISAVASGSDTQYF. CDR3 in DNA: TGTGCCATCAGTGCCGTAGCGTCGGGGTCAGATACGCAGTATTTT.

The chain recombines TRBV28 with TRBJ1-2; D perhaps matches TRBD1 (5 bases). Trimming removed 2 bases from V and 1 base from J, with 11 bases in between. Germline CDR1 is MDHEN and CDR2 is SYDVKM. The CDR3 spans 15 residues. CDR3 residues: CASSLGANSNYGYTF. CDR3 DNA sequence: TGTGCCAGCAGTTTAGGGGCCAACAGTAACTATGGCTACACCTTC.

Only one count was recorded for this clone. The chain couples TRBV2 to TRBJ2-7; a possible D gene is TRBD1 (5 bases). The germline V gene has CDR1 SNHLY and CDR2 FYNNEI. The CDR3 extends over 14 amino acids. Trimming pared 8 bases from V and 4 bases from J, leaving 18 bases between. CDR3 loop: CASHADTYFYEQYF. CDR3 bases: TGTGCCAGCCACGCGGACACATACTTTTACGAGCAGTACTTC.

The CDR3 protein is CASSKTGVGDTEAFF. In DNA form, the CDR3 reads TGTGCCAGCAGCAAAACCGGAGTGGGAGACACTGAAGCTTTCTTT. The chain joins TRBV9 to TRBJ1-1; D not resolved. This CDR3 region has 15 residues. The V end lost 4 bases, the J end lost 3 bases, and 16 bases lay between the germline ends. Germline V CDR1 and CDR2: SGDLS, YYNGEE.

This clone showed up just a few times. The chain recombines TRBV7-9 with TRBJ1-2; D call uncertain. This CDR3 spans 14 amino acids. Between the trimmed V and J ends, which lost 2 bases and 6 bases, there was a span of 13 bases. CDR1 and CDR2 (germline): SEHNR, FQNEAQ (reference sequence). This CDR3 is CASSLPGATDGYTF. In DNA, the CDR3 is TGTGCCAGCAGCTTACCAGGTGCTACTGATGGCTACACCTTC.

The gene calls are TRBV12-3 or TRBV12-4 and TRBJ2-7; possibly TRBD1 for D (6 bases). CDR3 length equals 13 residues. V was clipped by 10 bases and J by 0 bases, with 13 bases between them. CDR3 residues: CATQGQSSYEQYF. The CDR3 region has the DNA TGTGCCACCCAAGGACAGAGCTCCTACGAGCAGTACTTC.

The chain is built from TRBV19 and TRBJ1-3; D is uncertain. CDR1 and CDR2 from the germline V gene are LNHDA and SQIVND (reference sequence). This CDR3 spans 14 amino acids. V lost 3 bases and J 2 bases, leaving 8 bases between the germline ends. The CDR3: CASSISGAGNTIYF. CDR3 coding DNA: TGTGCCAGTAGTATTTCGGGAGCTGGAAACACCATATATTTT.

This clone is a singleton in its sample. The chain employs TRBV18 and TRBJ2-1; 11 bases agree with TRBD2. Germline CDR1 KGHSH, CDR2 LQKENI. Trimming removed 5 bases from V and 6 bases from J; junction bases left unmatched: 6. There are 15 residues in the CDR3. CDR3 nucleotides: TGTGCCAGCTCAGCCTTAGCGGGAGGGACCAATGAGCAGTTCTTC. Protein sequence: CASSALAGGTNEQFF. Full variable domain (rest looked up from reference TRBV18 and TRBJ2-1): NAGVMQNPRHLVRRRGQEARLRCSPMKGHSHVYWYRQLPEEGLKFMVYLQKENIIDESGMPKERFSAEFPKEGPSILRIQQVVRGDSAAYFCASSALAGGTNEQFFGPGTRLTVL.